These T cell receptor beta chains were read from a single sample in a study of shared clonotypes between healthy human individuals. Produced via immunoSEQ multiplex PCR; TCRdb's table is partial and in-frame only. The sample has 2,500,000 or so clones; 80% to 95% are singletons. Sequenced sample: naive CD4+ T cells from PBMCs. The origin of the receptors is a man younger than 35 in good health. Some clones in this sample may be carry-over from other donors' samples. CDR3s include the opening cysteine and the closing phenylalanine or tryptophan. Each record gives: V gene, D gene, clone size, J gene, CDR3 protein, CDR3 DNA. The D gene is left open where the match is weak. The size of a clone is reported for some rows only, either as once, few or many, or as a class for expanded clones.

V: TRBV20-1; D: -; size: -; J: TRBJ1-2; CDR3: CSARPSYGYTF; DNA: TGCAGTGCTAGGCCTAGCTATGGCTACACCTTC
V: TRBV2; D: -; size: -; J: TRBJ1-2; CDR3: CASSADRTAYGYTF; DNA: TGTGCCAGCAGTGCCGACAGGACGGCCTATGGCTACACCTTC
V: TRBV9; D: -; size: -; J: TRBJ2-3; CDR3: CASSVGLTTDTQYF; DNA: TGTGCCAGCAGCGTAGGCCTCACCACAGATACGCAGTATTTT
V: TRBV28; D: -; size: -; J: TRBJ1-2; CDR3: CASSIRRYGYTF; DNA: TGTGCCAGCAGCATAAGGCGTTATGGCTACACCTTC
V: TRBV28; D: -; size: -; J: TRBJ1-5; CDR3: CASSLGSNNQPQHF; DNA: TGTGCCAGCAGTTTAGGTTCAAACAATCAGCCCCAGCATTTT
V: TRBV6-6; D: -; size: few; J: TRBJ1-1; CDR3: CASSYMGLNTEAFF; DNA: TGTGCCAGCAGTTACATGGGGTTGAACACTGAAGCTTTCTTT
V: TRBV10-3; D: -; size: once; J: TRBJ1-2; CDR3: CAISRGTATYGYTF; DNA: TGTGCCATCAGCCGCGGGACGGCCACCTATGGCTACACCTTC
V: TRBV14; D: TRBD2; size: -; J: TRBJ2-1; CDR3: CASSQVRRAGVRGEQFF; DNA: TGTGCCAGCAGCCAAGTTCGCCGAGCGGGAGTACGTGGTGAGCAGTTCTTC
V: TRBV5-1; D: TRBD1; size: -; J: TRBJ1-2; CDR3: CASSSSGQAYYGYTF; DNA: TGCGCCAGCAGTTCTTCCGGACAGGCGTACTATGGCTACACCTTC
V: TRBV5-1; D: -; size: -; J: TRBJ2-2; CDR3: CASSSMMGTGELFF; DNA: TGCGCCAGCAGCTCCATGATGGGGACCGGGGAGCTGTTTTTT
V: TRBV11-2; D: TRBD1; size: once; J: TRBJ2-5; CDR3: CASRGYEDRQETQYF; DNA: TGTGCCAGCAGGGGTTACGAGGACAGGCAAGAGACCCAGTACTTC
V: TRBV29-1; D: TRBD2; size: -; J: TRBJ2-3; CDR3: CSVAPHGGRITDTQYF; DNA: TGCAGCGTGGCCCCCCATGGCGGGAGGATTACAGATACGCAGTATTTT
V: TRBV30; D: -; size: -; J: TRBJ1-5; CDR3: CAWSVARTVLNSNQPQHF; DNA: TGTGCCTGGAGTGTTGCAAGGACCGTCTTGAATAGCAATCAGCCCCAGCATTTT
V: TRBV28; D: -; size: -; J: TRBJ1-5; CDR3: CASSPPLLNQPQHF; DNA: TGTGCCAGCAGTCCACCGCTCCTGAATCAGCCCCAGCATTTT
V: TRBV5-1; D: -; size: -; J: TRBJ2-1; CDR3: CASSLDSSNYNEQFF; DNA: TGCGCCAGCAGCTTGGACAGTTCCAACTACAATGAGCAGTTCTTC
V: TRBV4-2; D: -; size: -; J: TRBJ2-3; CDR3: CASSQDRGPITDTQYF; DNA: TGTGCCAGCAGCCAAGATAGGGGCCCCATCACAGATACGCAGTATTTT
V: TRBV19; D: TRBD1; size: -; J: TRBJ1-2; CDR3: CASSIIDRVDGYTF; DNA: TGTGCCAGTAGTATAATCGACAGGGTTGACGGCTACACCTTC
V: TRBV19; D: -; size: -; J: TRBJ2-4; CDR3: CASSGVSQTKNIQYF; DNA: TGTGCCAGTAGTGGGGTGAGTCAGACCAAAAACATTCAGTACTTC
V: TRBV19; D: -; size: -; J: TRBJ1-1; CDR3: CASSVDIVGTEAFF; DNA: TGTGCCAGTAGTGTAGACATCGTCGGGACTGAAGCTTTCTTT
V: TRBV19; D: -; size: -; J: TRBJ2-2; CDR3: CASRSGPNTGELFF; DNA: TGTGCCAGTAGATCGGGGCCGAACACCGGGGAGCTGTTTTTT
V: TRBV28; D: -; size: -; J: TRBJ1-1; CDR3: CASSLPGLNTEAFF; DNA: TGTGCCAGCAGTTTACCAGGGCTTAACACTGAAGCTTTCTTT
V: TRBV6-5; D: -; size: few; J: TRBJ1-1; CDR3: CASSRRRGPGTEAFF; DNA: TGTGCCAGCAGCAGGCGGCGGGGGCCGGGCACTGAAGCTTTCTTT
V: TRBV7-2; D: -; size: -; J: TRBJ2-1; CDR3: CASRPLPASKGLDEQFF; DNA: TGTGCCAGCAGACCTCTTCCCGCTAGCAAGGGATTGGATGAGCAGTTCTTC
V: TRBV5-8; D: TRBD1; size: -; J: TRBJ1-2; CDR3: CASSPRGQGDGYTF; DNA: TGTGCCAGCAGCCCCAGGGGACAGGGCGATGGCTACACCTTC
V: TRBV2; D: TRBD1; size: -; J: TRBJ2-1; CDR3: CASSEDRTGEWGNEQFF; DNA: TGTGCCAGCAGTGAAGACCGGACAGGGGAGTGGGGAAATGAGCAGTTCTTC
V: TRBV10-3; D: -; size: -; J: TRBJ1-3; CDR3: CAISAEGNTIYF; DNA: TGTGCCATCAGTGCCGAAGGAAACACCATATATTTT
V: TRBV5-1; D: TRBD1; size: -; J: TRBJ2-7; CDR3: CASSFPGTGTYEQYF; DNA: TGCGCCAGCAGCTTCCCCGGGACAGGGACCTACGAGCAGTACTTC
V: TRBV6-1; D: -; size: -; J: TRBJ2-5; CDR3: CASTAGSVQETQYF; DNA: TGTGCCAGCACGGCAGGGAGCGTCCAAGAGACCCAGTACTTC
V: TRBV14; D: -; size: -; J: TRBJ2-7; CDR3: CASSQDGAATYEQYF; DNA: TGTGCCAGCAGCCAAGATGGGGCGGCTACCTACGAGCAGTACTTC
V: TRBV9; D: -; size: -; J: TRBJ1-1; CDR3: CASSGRREGNTEAFF; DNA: TGTGCCAGCAGCGGACGCAGGGAGGGGAACACTGAAGCTTTCTTT
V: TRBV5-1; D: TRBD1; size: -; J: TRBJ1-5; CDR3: CASSPGGTANQPQHF; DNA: TGCGCCAGCAGCCCGGGGGGGACAGCTAATCAGCCCCAGCATTTT
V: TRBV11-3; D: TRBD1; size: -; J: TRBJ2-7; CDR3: CASSPGTGGHEQYF; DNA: TGTGCCAGCAGCCCCGGGACAGGGGGCCACGAGCAGTACTTC
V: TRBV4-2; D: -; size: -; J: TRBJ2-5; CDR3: CASSQEVGLTYGETQYF; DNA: TGTGCCAGCAGCCAAGAGGTCGGACTCACTTACGGGGAGACCCAGTACTTC
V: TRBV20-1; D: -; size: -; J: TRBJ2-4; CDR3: CSVPINIQYF; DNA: TGCAGTGTCCCTATAAACATTCAGTACTTC
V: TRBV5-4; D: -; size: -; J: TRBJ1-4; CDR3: CASSFRGLGNEKLFF; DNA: TGTGCCAGCAGCTTCCGCGGCCTCGGGAATGAAAAACTGTTTTTT
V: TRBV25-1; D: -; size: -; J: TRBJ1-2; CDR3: CASSDPGAGSYGYTF; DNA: TGTGCCAGCAGTGACCCAGGCGCAGGGAGCTATGGCTACACCTTC
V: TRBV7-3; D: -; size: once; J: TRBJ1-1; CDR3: CASSPGRGENTEAFF; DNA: TGTGCCAGCAGCCCCGGGAGGGGAGAGAACACTGAAGCTTTCTTT
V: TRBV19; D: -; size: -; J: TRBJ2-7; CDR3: CATSPASYEQYF; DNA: TGTGCCACCAGCCCCGCCTCCTACGAGCAGTACTTC
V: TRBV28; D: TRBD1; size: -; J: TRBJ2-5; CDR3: CASSLSSGTGQETQYF; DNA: TGTGCCAGCAGTTTATCCTCGGGGACAGGGCAAGAGACCCAGTACTTC
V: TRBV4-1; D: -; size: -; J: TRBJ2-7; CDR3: CASSQAGFEGIYEQYF; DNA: TGCGCCAGCAGCCAAGCCGGGTTTGAAGGGATCTACGAGCAGTACTTC
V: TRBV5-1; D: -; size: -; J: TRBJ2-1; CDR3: CASSFHRGPRGSSYNEQFF; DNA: TGCGCCAGCAGCTTTCATCGAGGACCCCGAGGGAGCTCCTACAATGAGCAGTTCTTC
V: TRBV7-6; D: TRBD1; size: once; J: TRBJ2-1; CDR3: CASSPDRDPEFF; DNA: TGTGCCAGCAGCCCCGACAGGGATCCGGAGTTCTTC
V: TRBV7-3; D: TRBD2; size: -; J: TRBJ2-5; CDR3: CASSPGLAGETQYF; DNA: TGTGCCAGCAGCCCCGGACTAGCGGGAGAGACCCAGTACTTC
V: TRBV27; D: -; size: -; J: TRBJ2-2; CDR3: CASSPSRGQPSNTGELFF; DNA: TGTGCCAGCAGTCCATCTCGGGGTCAGCCTTCGAACACCGGGGAGCTGTTTTTT
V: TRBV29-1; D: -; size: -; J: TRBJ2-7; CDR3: CSVGARAYEQYF; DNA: TGCAGCGTTGGGGCCAGAGCCTACGAGCAGTACTTC
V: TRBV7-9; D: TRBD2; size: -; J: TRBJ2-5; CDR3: CASSLGRSAGDWETQYF; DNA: TGTGCCAGCAGCTTAGGACGGTCCGCGGGAGACTGGGAGACCCAGTACTTC
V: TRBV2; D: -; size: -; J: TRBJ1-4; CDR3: CASRRIQGYNEKLFF; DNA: TGTGCCAGCAGACGAATCCAGGGGTATAATGAAAAACTGTTTTTT
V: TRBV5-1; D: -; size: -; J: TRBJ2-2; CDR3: CASSLVEGNTGELFF; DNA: TGCGCCAGCAGCTTGGTGGAGGGCAACACCGGGGAGCTGTTTTTT
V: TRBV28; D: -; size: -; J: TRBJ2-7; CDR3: CASGGQLRREQYF; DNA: TGTGCCAGCGGGGGCCAGCTTAGGCGGGAGCAGTACTTC
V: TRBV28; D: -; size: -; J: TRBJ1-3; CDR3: CASSYPGPAISGNTIYF; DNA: TGTGCCAGCAGTTATCCAGGCCCAGCGATCTCTGGAAACACCATATATTTT
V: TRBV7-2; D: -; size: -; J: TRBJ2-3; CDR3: CASSFSLEDTQYF; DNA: TGTGCCAGCAGCTTCTCTCTAGAAGATACGCAGTATTTT
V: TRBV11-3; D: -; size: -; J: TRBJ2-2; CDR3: CASSLGPSIGTGELFF; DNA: TGTGCCAGCAGCCTCGGCCCGAGCATCGGCACCGGGGAGCTGTTTTTT
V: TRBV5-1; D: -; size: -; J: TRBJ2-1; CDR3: CASSPERGRSNEQFF; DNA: TGCGCCAGCAGCCCAGAACGCGGGCGTTCAAATGAGCAGTTCTTC